This T cell receptor beta chain comes out of a study of blood T cell repertoires in COVID-19. V was pared by 3 bases and J by 4 bases, with 3 bases of the junction left unmatched. The length of the CDR3 is 15 residues. From germline, CDR1 is MDHEN and CDR2 SYDVKM. Clones were sequenced by immunoSEQ multiplex PCR, and TCRdb holds only the in-frame ones, with some missing. The sample contains more than 200,000 clones, about nine tenths of which appear only once. The TCR originated in a man aged 25-40 years in a cohort exposed to, infected with or recovered from COVID-19 (not recorded which). This rearrangement joins TRBV28 to TRBJ2-1, with TRBD2 matching 10 bases. Input material: PBMCs or T cells enriched from blood (not recorded which). The CDR3 region has the DNA TGTGCCAGCAGTTTCCCGGGACTAGCGTACAATGAGCAGTTCTTC. Residues: CASSFPGLAYNEQFF.